A selection of T cell receptor beta chains follows, all from one sample in a study of blood T cell repertoires in COVID-19. Clones were sequenced by immunoSEQ multiplex PCR, and TCRdb holds only the in-frame ones, with some missing. The table shows some 64,000 clones, with approximately 86% occurring only once. Material: peripheral blood. The receptors derive from a man in his fifties with active COVID-19. The CDR3 runs from the conserved cysteine through the conserved F or W. D genes are given only for firm matches. Clone sizes are given selectively: once, few, many, or a class where the clone is expanded.

v_gene | abundance | d_gene | CDR3aa
TRBV9 | once | NA | CASSVDGGAGNTIYF
TRBV10-3 | NA | TRBD2 | CAIRGTSTGELFF
TRBV7-2 | NA | NA | CASSLGEGRLLGDIQYF
TRBV5-1 | medium-sized | NA | CASSPGGGGKEFDGYTF
TRBV7-9 | NA | TRBD1 | CASSSTQGKSPLHF
TRBV7-9 | NA | TRBD1 | CASRLDRGRETQYF
TRBV6-4 | once | NA | CASSSAPGPYGYTF
TRBV24-1 | NA | TRBD2 | CATSDNSGGLQETQYF
TRBV7-2 | NA | NA | CASSGRPREAFF
TRBV6-5 | NA | NA | CASSLGLPYNEQFF
TRBV19 | NA | NA | CASSPWTISNEQFF
TRBV5-4 | NA | NA | CASSYTDLRTDYEQYF
TRBV5-1 | NA | NA | CASSLPGSGGEQYF
TRBV29-1 | NA | NA | CSVLSFRGQSSYNEQFF
TRBV25-1 | NA | NA | CASIGGNEKLFF
TRBV19 | NA | NA | CASNYFNTGELFF
TRBV5-1 | NA | TRBD2 | CASSLDVLAGGETQYF
TRBV18 | few | NA | CASSPRVGNQPQHF
TRBV7-2 | NA | NA | CASSLKAGNEQYF
TRBV15 | NA | NA | CATAGRARSNEKLFF
TRBV11-2 | NA | NA | CASSSYSSGYYEQYF
TRBV4-1 | NA | TRBD1 | CASSPPGQALKPQHF
TRBV2 | NA | NA | CASQLAGNQPQHF
TRBV5-1 | NA | TRBD1 | CASSSGQNNSPLHF
TRBV5-1 | few | NA | CASSFLVPGTQPQHF
TRBV6-4 | NA | TRBD2 | CASSDSTSDTGELFF
TRBV29-1 | NA | NA | CSVGEGSEFSGAFF
TRBV6-2/TRBV6-3 | NA | TRBD1 | CASSQGGSVYGYTF
TRBV5-6 | NA | NA | CASSGEGFLGSYGYTF
TRBV12-3/TRBV12-4 | NA | NA | CASSQEGGEQYF
TRBV19 | NA | NA | CASSPTKDWPYGYTF
TRBV5-1 | NA | TRBD1 | CASSQRGPNTGELFF
TRBV18 | NA | TRBD1 | CASSGAGGMGNQPQHF
TRBV6-7 | NA | TRBD1 | CASSYPIRQGMVNTEAFF
TRBV3-1/TRBV3-2 | NA | TRBD1 | CASSQGQGAINQPQHF
TRBV16 | NA | NA | CASSSRVGHTEAFF